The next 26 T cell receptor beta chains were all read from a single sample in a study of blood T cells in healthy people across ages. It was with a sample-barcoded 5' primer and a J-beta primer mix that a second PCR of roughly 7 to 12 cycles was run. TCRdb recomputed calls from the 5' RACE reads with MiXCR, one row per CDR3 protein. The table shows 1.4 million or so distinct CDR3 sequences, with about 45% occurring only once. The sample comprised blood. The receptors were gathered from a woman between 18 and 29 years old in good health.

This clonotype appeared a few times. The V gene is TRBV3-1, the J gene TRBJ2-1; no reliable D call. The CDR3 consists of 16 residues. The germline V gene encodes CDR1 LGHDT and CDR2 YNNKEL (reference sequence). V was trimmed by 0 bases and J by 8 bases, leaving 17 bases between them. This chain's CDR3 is CASSQDRAVMAYEQFF. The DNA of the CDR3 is TGTGCCAGCAGCCAAGATAGGGCCGTCATGGCCTATGAGCAGTTCTTC.

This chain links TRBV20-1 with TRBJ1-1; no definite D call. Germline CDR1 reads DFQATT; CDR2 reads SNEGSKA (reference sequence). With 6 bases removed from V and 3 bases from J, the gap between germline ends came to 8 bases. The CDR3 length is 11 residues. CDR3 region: CSAPLYTEAFF. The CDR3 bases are TGCAGTGCACCCTTATACACTGAAGCTTTCTTT.

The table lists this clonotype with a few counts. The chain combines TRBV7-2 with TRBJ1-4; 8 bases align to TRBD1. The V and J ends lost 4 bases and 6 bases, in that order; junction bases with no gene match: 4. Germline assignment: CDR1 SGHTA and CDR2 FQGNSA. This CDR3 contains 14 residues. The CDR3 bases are TGTGCCAGCAGCTGGACAGGGTTGGATGAAAAACTGTTTTTT. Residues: CASSWTGLDEKLFF.

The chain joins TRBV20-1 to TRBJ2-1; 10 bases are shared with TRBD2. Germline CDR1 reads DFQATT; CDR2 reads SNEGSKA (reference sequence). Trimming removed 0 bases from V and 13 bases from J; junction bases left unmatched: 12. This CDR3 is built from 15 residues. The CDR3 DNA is TGCAGTGCTAGAGATCGGAGGCTAGCGGGAGAGACCCAGTTCTTC. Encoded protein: CSARDRRLAGETQFF.

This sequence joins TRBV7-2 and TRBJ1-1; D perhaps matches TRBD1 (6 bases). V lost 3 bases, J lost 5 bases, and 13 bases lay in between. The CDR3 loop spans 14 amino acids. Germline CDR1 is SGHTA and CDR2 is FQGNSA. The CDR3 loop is CASSFKGGGTEAFF. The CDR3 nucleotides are TGTGCCAGCAGCTTTAAGGGGGGGGGAACTGAAGCTTTCTTT.

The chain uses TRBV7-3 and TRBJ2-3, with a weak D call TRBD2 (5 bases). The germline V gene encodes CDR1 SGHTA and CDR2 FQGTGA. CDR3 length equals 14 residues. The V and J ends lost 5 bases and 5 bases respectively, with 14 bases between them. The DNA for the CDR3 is TGTGCCAGCAGCCTCCTAGGGAGTAAAGATACGCAGTATTTT. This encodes CASSLLGSKDTQYF.

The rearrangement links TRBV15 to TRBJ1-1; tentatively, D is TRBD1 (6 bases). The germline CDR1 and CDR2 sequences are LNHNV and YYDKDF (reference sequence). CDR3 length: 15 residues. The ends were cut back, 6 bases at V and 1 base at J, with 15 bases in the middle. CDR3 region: CATRRDTIRNTEAFF. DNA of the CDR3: TGTGCCACCAGAAGGGACACTATTCGGAACACTGAAGCTTTCTTT.

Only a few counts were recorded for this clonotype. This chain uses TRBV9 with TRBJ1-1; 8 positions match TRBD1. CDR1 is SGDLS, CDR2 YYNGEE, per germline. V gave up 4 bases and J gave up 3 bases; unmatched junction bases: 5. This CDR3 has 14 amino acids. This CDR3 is CASSPMTGDTEAFF. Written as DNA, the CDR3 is TGTGCCAGCAGCCCAATGACAGGGGACACTGAAGCTTTCTTT.

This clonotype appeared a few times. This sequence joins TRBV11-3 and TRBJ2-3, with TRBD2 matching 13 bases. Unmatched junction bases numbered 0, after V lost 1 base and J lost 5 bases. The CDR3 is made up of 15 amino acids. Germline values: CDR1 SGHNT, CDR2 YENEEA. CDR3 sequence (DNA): TGTGCCAGCAGCTTAGGGACTAGCGGGAGAGATACGCAGTATTTT. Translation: CASSLGTSGRDTQYF.

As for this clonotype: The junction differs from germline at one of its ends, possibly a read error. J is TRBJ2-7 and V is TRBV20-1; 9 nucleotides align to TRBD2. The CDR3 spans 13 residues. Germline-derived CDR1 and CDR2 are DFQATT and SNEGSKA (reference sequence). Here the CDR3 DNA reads TGCAGTGCTAGTCTAGCGGGGCTCTACGAGCGGTACTTC. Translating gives CSASLAGLYERYF.

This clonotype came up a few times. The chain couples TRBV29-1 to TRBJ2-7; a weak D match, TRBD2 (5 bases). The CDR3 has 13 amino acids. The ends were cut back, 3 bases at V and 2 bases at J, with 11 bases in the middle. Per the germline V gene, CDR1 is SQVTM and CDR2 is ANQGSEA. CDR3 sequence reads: CSVENRGTYEQYF. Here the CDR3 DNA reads TGCAGCGTTGAGAATCGGGGAACCTACGAGCAGTACTTC.

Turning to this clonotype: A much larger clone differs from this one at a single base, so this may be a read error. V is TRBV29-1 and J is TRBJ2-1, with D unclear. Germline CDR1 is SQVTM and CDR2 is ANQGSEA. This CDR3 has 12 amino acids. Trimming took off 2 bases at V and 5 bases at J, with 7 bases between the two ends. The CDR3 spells CSVEFYDNEQFF. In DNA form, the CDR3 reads TGCAGCGTTGAATTCTACGACAATGAGCAGTTCTTC.

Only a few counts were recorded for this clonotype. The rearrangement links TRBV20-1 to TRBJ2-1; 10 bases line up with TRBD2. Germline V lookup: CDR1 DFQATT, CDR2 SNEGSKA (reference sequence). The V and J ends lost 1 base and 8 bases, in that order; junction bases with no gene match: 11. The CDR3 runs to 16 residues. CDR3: CSARGGLKGLAHEQFF. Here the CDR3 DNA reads TGCAGTGCTAGAGGGGGTTTGAAGGGACTAGCGCATGAGCAGTTCTTC.

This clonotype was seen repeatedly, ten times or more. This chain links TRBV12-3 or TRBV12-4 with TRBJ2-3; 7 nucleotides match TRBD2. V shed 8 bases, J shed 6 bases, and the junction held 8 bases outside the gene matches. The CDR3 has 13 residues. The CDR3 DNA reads TGTGCCAGCTTTGCGGGGGAGACGGATACGCAGTATTTT. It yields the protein CASFAGETDTQYF.

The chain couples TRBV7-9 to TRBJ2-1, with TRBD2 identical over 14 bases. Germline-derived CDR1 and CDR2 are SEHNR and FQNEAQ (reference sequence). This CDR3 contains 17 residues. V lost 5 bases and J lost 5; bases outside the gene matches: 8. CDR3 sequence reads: CASSPPGLAGVNNEQFF. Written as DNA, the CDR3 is TGTGCCAGCAGCCCACCGGGACTAGCGGGAGTGAACAATGAGCAGTTCTTC.

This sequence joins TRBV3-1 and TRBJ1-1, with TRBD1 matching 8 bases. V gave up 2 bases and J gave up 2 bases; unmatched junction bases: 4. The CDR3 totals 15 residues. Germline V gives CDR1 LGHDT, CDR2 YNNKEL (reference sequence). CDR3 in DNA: TGTGCCAGCAGCCAAATGGCAGGGGGCAACACTGAAGCTTTCTTT. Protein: CASSQMAGGNTEAFF.

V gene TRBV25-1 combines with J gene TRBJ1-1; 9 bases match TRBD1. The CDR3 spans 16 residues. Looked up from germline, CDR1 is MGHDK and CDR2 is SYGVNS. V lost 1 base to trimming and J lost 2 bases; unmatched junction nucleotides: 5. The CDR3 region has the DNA TGTGCCAGCAGTGAATTAGGGACAGGGACTAACACTGAAGCTTTCTTT. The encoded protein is CASSELGTGTNTEAFF.

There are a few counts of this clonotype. Here the CDR3 DNA reads TGTGCCAGCAACGGGCCAGGGGGCAACAATGAGCAGTTCTTC. It yields the protein CASNGPGGNNEQFF. The chain uses TRBV6-6 and TRBJ2-1; TRBD1 aligns across 8 bases. Unmatched junction bases numbered 7, after V lost 7 bases and J lost 5 bases. The germline V gene has CDR1 MNHNY and CDR2 SVGAGI (reference sequence). This CDR3 comprises 14 residues.

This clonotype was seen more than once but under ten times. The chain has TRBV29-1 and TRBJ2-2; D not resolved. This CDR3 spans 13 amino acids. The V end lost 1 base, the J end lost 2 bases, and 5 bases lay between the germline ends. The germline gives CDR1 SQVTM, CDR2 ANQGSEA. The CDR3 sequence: CSVEGINTGELFF. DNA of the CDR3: TGCAGCGTTGAAGGGATCAACACCGGGGAGCTGTTTTTT.

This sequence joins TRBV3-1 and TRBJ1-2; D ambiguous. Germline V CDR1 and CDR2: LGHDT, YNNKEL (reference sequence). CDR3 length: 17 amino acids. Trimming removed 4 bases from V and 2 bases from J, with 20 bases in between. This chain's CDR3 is CASSPPGPLNDNYGYTF. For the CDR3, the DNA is TGTGCCAGCAGCCCTCCGGGCCCCCTAAACGACAACTATGGCTACACCTTC.

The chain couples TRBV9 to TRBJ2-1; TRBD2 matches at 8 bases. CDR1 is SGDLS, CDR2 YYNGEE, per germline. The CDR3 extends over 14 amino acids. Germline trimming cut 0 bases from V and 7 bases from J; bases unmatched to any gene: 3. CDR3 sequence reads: CASSVEAGVNEQFF. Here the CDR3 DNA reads TGTGCCAGCAGCGTAGAAGCGGGAGTAAATGAGCAGTTCTTC.

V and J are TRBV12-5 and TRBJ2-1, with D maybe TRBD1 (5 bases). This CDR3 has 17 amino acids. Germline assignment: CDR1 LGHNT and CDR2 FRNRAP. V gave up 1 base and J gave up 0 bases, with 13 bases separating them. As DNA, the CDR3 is TGTGCTAGTGGTTTGGGGGGCCACAGCCGCTCCTACAATGAGCAGTTCTTC. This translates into CASGLGGHSRSYNEQFF.

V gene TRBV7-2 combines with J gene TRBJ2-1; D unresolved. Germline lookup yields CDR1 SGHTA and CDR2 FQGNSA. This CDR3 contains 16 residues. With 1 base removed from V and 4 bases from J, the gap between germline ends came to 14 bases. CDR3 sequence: CASSLVASLTYNEQFF. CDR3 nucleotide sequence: TGTGCCAGCAGCTTAGTAGCCAGCCTAACATACAATGAGCAGTTCTTC.

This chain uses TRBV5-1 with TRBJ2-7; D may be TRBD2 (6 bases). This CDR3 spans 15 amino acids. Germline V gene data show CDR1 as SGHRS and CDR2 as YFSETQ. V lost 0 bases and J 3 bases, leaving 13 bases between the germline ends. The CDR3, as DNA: TGCGCCAGCAGCTTGGGGGGACTCTTTTACTACGAGCAGTACTTC. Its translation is CASSLGGLFYYEQYF.

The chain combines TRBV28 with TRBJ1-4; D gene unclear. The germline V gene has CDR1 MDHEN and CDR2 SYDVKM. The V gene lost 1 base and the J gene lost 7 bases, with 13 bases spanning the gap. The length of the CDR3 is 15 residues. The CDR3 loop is CASSLFENAGEKLFF. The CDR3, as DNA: TGTGCCAGCAGTTTATTCGAAAATGCGGGTGAAAAACTGTTTTTT.

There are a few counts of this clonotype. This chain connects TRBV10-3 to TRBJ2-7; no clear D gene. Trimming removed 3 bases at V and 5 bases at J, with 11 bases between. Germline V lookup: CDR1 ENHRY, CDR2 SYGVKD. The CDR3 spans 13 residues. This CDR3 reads CAISDSSTHEQYF. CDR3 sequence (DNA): TGTGCCATCAGTGATTCGAGCACGCACGAGCAGTACTTC.